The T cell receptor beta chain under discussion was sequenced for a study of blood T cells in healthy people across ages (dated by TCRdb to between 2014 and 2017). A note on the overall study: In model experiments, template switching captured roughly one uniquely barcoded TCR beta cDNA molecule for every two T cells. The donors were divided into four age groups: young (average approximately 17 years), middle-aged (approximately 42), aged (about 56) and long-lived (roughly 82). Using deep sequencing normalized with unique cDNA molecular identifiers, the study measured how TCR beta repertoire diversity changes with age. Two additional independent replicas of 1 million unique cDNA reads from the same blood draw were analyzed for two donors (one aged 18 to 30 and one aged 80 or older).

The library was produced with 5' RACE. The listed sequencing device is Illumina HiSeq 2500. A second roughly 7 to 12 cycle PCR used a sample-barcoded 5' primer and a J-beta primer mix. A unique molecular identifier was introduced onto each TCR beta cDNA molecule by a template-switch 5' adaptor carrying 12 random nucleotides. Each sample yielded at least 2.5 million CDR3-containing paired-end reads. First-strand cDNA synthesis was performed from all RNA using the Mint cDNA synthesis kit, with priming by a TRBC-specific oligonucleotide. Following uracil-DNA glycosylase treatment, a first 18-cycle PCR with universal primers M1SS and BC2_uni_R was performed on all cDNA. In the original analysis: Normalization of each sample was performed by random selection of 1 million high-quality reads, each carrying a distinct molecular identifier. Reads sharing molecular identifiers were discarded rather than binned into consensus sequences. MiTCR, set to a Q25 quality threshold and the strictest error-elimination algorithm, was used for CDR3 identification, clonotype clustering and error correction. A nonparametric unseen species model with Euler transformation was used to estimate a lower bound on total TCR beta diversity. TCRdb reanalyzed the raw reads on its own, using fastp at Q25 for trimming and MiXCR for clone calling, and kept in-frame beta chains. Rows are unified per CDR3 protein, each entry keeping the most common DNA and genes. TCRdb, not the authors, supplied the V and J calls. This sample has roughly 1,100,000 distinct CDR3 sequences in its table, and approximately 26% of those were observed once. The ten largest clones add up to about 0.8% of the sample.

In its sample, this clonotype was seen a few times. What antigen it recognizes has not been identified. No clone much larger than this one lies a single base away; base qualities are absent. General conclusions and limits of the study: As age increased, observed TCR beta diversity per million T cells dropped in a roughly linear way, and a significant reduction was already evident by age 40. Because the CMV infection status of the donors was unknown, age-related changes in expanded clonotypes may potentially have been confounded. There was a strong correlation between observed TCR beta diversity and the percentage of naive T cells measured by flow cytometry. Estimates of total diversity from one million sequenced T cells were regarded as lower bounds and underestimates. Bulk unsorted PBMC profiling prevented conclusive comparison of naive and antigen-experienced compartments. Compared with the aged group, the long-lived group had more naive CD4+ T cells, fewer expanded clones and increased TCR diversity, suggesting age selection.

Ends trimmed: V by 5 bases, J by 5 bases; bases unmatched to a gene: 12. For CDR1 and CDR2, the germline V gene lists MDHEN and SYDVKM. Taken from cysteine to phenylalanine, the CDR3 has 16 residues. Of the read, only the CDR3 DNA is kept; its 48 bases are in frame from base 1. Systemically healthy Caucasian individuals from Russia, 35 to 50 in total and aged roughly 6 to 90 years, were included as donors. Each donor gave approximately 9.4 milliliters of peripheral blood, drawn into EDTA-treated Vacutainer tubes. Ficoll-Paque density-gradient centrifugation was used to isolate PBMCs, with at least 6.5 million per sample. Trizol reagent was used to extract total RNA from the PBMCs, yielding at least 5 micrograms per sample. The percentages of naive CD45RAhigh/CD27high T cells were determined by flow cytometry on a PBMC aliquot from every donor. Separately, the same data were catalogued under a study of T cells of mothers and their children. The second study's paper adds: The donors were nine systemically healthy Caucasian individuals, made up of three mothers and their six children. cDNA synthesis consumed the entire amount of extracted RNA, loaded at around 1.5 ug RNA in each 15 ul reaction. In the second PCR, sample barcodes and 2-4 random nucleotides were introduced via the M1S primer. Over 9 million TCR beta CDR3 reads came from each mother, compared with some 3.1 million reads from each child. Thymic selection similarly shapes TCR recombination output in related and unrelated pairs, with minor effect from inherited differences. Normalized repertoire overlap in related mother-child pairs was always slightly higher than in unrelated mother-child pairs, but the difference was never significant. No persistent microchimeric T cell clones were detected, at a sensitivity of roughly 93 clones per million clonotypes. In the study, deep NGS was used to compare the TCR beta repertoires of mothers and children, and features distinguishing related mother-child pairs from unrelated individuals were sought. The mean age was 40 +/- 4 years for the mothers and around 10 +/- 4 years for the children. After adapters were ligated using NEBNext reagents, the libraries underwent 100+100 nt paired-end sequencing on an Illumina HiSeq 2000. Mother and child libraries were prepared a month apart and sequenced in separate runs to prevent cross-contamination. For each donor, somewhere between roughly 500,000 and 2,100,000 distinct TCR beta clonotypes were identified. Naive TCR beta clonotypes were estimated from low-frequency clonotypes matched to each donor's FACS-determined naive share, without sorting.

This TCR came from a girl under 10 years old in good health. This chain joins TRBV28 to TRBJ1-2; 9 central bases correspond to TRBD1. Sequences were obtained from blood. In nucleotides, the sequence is TGTGCCAGCAGTCCACAGAGCTACGACAGGGGGTATGGCTACACCTTC. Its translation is CASSPQSYDRGYGYTF.